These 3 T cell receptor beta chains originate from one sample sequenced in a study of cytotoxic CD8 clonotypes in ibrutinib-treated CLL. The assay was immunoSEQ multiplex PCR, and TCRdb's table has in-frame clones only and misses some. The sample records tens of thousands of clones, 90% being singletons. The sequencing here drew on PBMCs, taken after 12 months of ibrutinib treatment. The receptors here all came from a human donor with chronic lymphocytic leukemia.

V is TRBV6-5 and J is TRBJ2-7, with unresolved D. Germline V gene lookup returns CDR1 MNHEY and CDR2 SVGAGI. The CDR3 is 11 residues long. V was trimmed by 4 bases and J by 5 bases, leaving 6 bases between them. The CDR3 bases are TGTGCCAGCAGTTCCCGGAACGAGCAGTACTTC. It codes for CASSSRNEQYF.

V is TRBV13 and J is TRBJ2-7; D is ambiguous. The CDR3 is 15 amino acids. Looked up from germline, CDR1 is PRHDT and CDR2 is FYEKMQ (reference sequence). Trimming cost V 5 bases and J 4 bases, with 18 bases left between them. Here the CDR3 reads CASSLRMGLKYEQYF. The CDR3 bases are TGTGCCAGCAGCCTCCGGATGGGGTTGAAGTACGAGCAGTACTTC. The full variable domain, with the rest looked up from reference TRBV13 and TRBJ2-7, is AAGVIQSPRHLIKEKRETATLKCYPIPRHDTVYWYQQGPGQDPQFLISFYEKMQSDKGSIPDRFSAQQFSDYHSELNMSSLELGDSALYFCASSLRMGLKYEQYFGPGTRLTVT.

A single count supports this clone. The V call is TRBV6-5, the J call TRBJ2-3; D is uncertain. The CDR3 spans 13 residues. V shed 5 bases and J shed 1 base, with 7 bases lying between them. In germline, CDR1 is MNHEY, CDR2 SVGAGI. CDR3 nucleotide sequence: TGTGCCAGCAGTCGCGGTGGCACAGATACGCAGTATTTT. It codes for CASSRGGTDTQYF.